Here is one T cell receptor (beta chain) with its context. The source of the sample is a study of blood T cell repertoires in COVID-19. Study overall: COVID-19 samples from acute and convalescent phases originated in the United States, Italy and Spain.

CDR3 length: 12 amino acids. Per germline, CDR1 KGHSH and CDR2 LQKENI. The V gene lost 6 bases and the J gene lost 5 bases, with 10 bases spanning the gap. Measured with immunoSEQ multiplex PCR; TCRdb has only the in-frame clones, and not every one. The table lists around 99,000 clones, about three quarters of them singletons. This rearrangement joins TRBV18 to TRBJ1-1; D not certain. The receptor was derived from a man in his sixties or seventies with acute or convalescent COVID-19. Sample: peripheral blood. Here the CDR3 DNA reads TGTGCCAGCTCCCATGAGGGAACTGAAGCTTTCTTT. Amino acids: CASSHEGTEAFF. The full variable domain, rest sourced from reference TRBV18 and TRBJ1-1, is NAGVMQNPRHLVRRRGQEARLRCSPMKGHSHVYWYRQLPEEGLKFMVYLQKENIIDESGMPKERFSAEFPKEGPSILRIQQVVRGDSAAYFCASSHEGTEAFFGQGTRLTVV.